The rows below give T cell receptor beta chains drawn from one sample of a study of T cells after yellow fever vaccination. TCRdb passed the 5' RACE reads through MiXCR, listing each CDR3 protein once. The sample has 620,000 or so distinct CDR3 sequences, roughly 12% seen once; the top ten hold approximately 15%. The specimen comprised PBMCs, sampled on the day of the yellow fever booster vaccination. The origin of the receptors is a man younger than 40 who received the YFV17D yellow fever vaccine. The CDR3 runs from the conserved cysteine through the conserved F or W. Each record gives: D gene, V gene, J gene, clone size, CDR3 protein, CDR3 DNA. The D gene is left open where the match is weak. Only part of the rows carry a size: once, few, many, or a class if the clone is expanded.

D: .
V: TRBV12-3/TRBV12-4
J: TRBJ2-5
size: many
CDR3: CASSLGGSLQETQYF
DNA: TGTGCCAGCAGTTTAGGGGGCAGCCTCCAAGAGACCCAGTACTTC

D: TRBD2
V: TRBV11-2
J: TRBJ2-1
size: .
CDR3: CASSHGLVNEQFF
DNA: TGTGCCAGCAGCCATGGACTAGTCAATGAGCAGTTCTTC

D: .
V: TRBV3-1
J: TRBJ2-1
size: few
CDR3: CASSRRLGRDEQFF
DNA: TGTGCCAGCAGCCGCAGACTTGGCCGGGATGAGCAGTTCTTC

D: TRBD1
V: TRBV20-1
J: TRBJ2-7
size: few
CDR3: CSASRAGGFAHPYYEQYF
DNA: TGCAGTGCTAGTCGGGCAGGGGGATTTGCCCATCCCTACTACGAGCAGTACTTC

D: TRBD2
V: TRBV5-4
J: TRBJ2-3
size: .
CDR3: CASSLTSGGRFADTQYF
DNA: TGTGCCAGCAGCCTGACTAGCGGGGGTCGGTTTGCAGATACGCAGTATTTT

D: .
V: TRBV7-9
J: TRBJ2-7
size: many
CDR3: CASSLVAYEQYF
DNA: TGTGCCAGCAGCTTAGTAGCCTACGAGCAGTACTTC

D: .
V: TRBV7-9
J: TRBJ1-1
size: few
CDR3: CASSQQYTEAFF
DNA: TGTGCCAGCAGCCAGCAGTACACTGAAGCTTTCTTT

D: .
V: TRBV3-1
J: TRBJ2-1
size: few
CDR3: CASSKTSNEQFF
DNA: TGTGCCAGCAGCAAGACAAGCAATGAGCAGTTCTTC

D: TRBD2
V: TRBV20-1
J: TRBJ2-1
size: few
CDR3: CSALTSGHNEQFF
DNA: TGCAGTGCCTTGACTAGCGGACACAATGAGCAGTTCTTC

D: TRBD1
V: TRBV19
J: TRBJ1-1
size: .
CDR3: CASSMLTGARNTEAFF
DNA: TGTGCCAGTAGTATGTTGACAGGGGCGAGGAACACTGAAGCTTTCTTT

D: .
V: TRBV20-1
J: TRBJ2-1
size: few
CDR3: CSARVWIEQFF
DNA: TGCAGTGCTAGAGTCTGGATTGAGCAGTTCTTC

D: .
V: TRBV3-1
J: TRBJ1-2
size: many
CDR3: CASSQESLQGTRGYTF
DNA: TGTGCCAGCAGCCAAGAAAGTCTACAGGGAACGCGCGGCTACACCTTC

D: .
V: TRBV29-1
J: TRBJ2-1
size: many
CDR3: CSVGTGQVLQRAYNEQFF
DNA: TGCAGCGTTGGCACGGGGCAGGTGTTACAAAGGGCCTACAATGAGCAGTTCTTC

D: .
V: TRBV7-3
J: TRBJ2-3
size: .
CDR3: CASSLSALSTDTQYF
DNA: TGTGCCAGCAGCTTATCGGCGCTAAGCACAGATACGCAGTATTTT

D: TRBD1
V: TRBV20-1
J: TRBJ2-5
size: .
CDR3: CSARVGQPRETQYF
DNA: TGCAGTGCTAGAGTGGGACAGCCCAGGGAGACCCAGTACTTC

D: TRBD1
V: TRBV5-5
J: TRBJ1-1
size: many
CDR3: CASSLNVGTDGTEAFF
DNA: TGTGCCAGCAGCTTGAACGTTGGGACAGACGGCACTGAAGCTTTCTTT

D: .
V: TRBV7-2
J: TRBJ2-7
size: .
CDR3: CASSRERGRDEQYF
DNA: TGTGCCAGCAGCAGGGAGAGGGGTCGCGACGAGCAGTACTTC

D: .
V: TRBV29-1
J: TRBJ2-1
size: .
CDR3: CSVARLGGDEQFF
DNA: TGCAGCGTCGCGAGGTTGGGCGGCGATGAGCAGTTCTTC

D: TRBD1
V: TRBV12-3/TRBV12-4
J: TRBJ1-3
size: few
CDR3: CASNQGAGDTIYF
DNA: TGTGCCAGCAACCAGGGGGCCGGTGACACCATATATTTT

D: .
V: TRBV20-1
J: TRBJ2-1
size: .
CDR3: CSAISSAVSYNEQFF
DNA: TGCAGTGCTATTAGTAGCGCAGTCTCCTACAATGAGCAGTTCTTC

D: .
V: TRBV20-1
J: TRBJ2-7
size: .
CDR3: CSARSPRGYEQYF
DNA: TGCAGTGCTAGATCCCCCCGGGGATACGAGCAGTACTTC

D: TRBD2
V: TRBV5-4
J: TRBJ2-3
size: few
CDR3: CASSFTSGRASDTQYF
DNA: TGTGCCAGCAGCTTCACTAGCGGGAGGGCCTCAGATACGCAGTATTTT

D: .
V: TRBV20-1
J: TRBJ1-3
size: many
CDR3: CSARDISGNTIYF
DNA: TGCAGTGCCAGGGACATCTCTGGAAACACCATATATTTT

D: TRBD2
V: TRBV7-9
J: TRBJ2-7
size: .
CDR3: CASSLDGRSYEQYF
DNA: TGTGCCAGCAGCCTAGACGGGAGGTCTTACGAGCAGTACTTC

D: .
V: TRBV19
J: TRBJ2-2
size: .
CDR3: CASSSNSGLPNTGELFF
DNA: TGTGCCAGTAGTAGCAATAGCGGTCTGCCGAACACCGGGGAGCTGTTTTTT

D: .
V: TRBV20-1
J: TRBJ1-4
size: few
CDR3: CSTEAGGGKLFF
DNA: TGCAGTACCGAGGCGGGCGGAGGAAAACTGTTTTTT

D: .
V: TRBV20-1
J: TRBJ2-1
size: .
CDR3: CSAPEYYEQFF
DNA: TGCAGTGCTCCCGAGTACTATGAACAGTTCTTC

D: .
V: TRBV9
J: TRBJ2-1
size: .
CDR3: CASSVSDNEQFF
DNA: TGTGCCAGCAGCGTATCGGACAATGAGCAGTTCTTC

D: TRBD1
V: TRBV12-3/TRBV12-4
J: TRBJ2-5
size: .
CDR3: CASSIRDRGRGTQYF
DNA: TGTGCCAGCAGTATCCGGGACAGGGGGCGAGGGACCCAGTACTTC

D: .
V: TRBV30
J: TRBJ1-1
size: .
CDR3: CAWALTGANTEAFF
DNA: TGTGCCTGGGCCCTGACTGGGGCGAACACTGAAGCTTTCTTT

D: .
V: TRBV5-6
J: TRBJ2-7
size: few
CDR3: CASSLSASPYEQYF
DNA: TGTGCCAGCAGCTTGTCCGCTAGCCCCTACGAGCAGTACTTC

D: .
V: TRBV5-1
J: TRBJ1-6
size: few
CDR3: CASSFDNLSPLHF
DNA: TGCGCCAGCAGCTTCGATAATCTTTCACCCCTCCACTTT

D: .
V: TRBV12-3/TRBV12-4
J: TRBJ2-7
size: .
CDR3: CASTPGRENYEQYF
DNA: TGTGCCAGCACCCCCGGTAGGGAGAACTACGAGCAGTACTTC

D: TRBD1
V: TRBV10-2
J: TRBJ2-7
size: many
CDR3: CASSTRQGPYEQYF
DNA: TGCGCCAGCAGCACTCGACAGGGTCCCTACGAGCAGTACTTC

D: .
V: TRBV6-1
J: TRBJ2-3
size: few
CDR3: CASRAGGWTDTQYF
DNA: TGTGCCAGCAGAGCTGGCGGGTGGACAGATACGCAGTATTTT

D: .
V: TRBV27
J: TRBJ2-7
size: few
CDR3: CASSLSIGQKYEQYF
DNA: TGTGCCAGCAGTTTATCGATAGGGCAGAAATACGAGCAGTACTTC

D: TRBD1
V: TRBV25-1
J: TRBJ2-5
size: few
CDR3: CASSEYADREIGETQYF
DNA: TGTGCCAGCAGTGAATATGCCGACAGGGAGATCGGAGAGACCCAGTACTTC

D: .
V: TRBV5-1
J: TRBJ2-1
size: .
CDR3: CASSKEGEFEQFF
DNA: TGCGCCAGCAGCAAGGAAGGAGAGTTTGAGCAGTTCTTC

D: .
V: TRBV7-2
J: TRBJ2-3
size: .
CDR3: CASSLYHPDTQYF
DNA: TGTGCCAGCAGCTTATACCACCCAGATACGCAGTATTTT

D: .
V: TRBV29-1
J: TRBJ2-3
size: .
CDR3: CSVDRTDTQYF
DNA: TGCAGCGTTGACCGGACAGATACGCAGTATTTT

D: .
V: TRBV9
J: TRBJ2-7
size: few
CDR3: CASSVVGDTGEQYF
DNA: TGTGCCAGCAGCGTAGTAGGGGACACTGGGGAGCAGTACTTC

D: .
V: TRBV19
J: TRBJ2-1
size: .
CDR3: CASSMSGRNEQFF
DNA: TGTGCCAGTAGTATGTCGGGGAGGAATGAGCAGTTCTTC

D: TRBD2
V: TRBV7-2
J: TRBJ2-5
size: many
CDR3: CASSQSGRVETQYF
DNA: TGTGCCAGCAGCCAAAGCGGGAGGGTTGAGACCCAGTACTTC

D: .
V: TRBV12-3/TRBV12-4
J: TRBJ2-2
size: .
CDR3: CASSRTPAGELFF
DNA: TGTGCCAGCAGCCGCACCCCCGCCGGGGAGCTGTTTTTT

D: TRBD2
V: TRBV7-2
J: TRBJ2-1
size: few
CDR3: CASSLSGGSSGKGGYNEQFF
DNA: TGTGCCAGCAGCTTGAGCGGTGGGTCTAGCGGGAAAGGAGGGTACAATGAGCAGTTCTTC

D: .
V: TRBV6-2/TRBV6-3
J: TRBJ2-7
size: .
CDR3: CASSRRPAYEQYF
DNA: TGTGCCAGCAGCCGGCGGCCAGCCTACGAGCAGTACTTC

D: TRBD2
V: TRBV12-3/TRBV12-4
J: TRBJ2-7
size: few
CDR3: CASSLERSGGSGEQYF
DNA: TGTGCCAGCAGTCTCGAGAGAAGCGGGGGGTCGGGCGAGCAGTACTTC

D: .
V: TRBV20-1
J: TRBJ2-5
size: few
CDR3: CSASRGTGEETQYF
DNA: TGCAGTGCTAGTCGTGGGACGGGGGAAGAGACCCAGTACTTC

D: .
V: TRBV9
J: TRBJ2-1
size: few
CDR3: CASSVSPRTSNEQFF
DNA: TGTGCCAGCAGCGTATCCCCACGGACTTCCAATGAGCAGTTCTTC

D: .
V: TRBV5-4
J: TRBJ2-7
size: few
CDR3: CASSLVGQGDYEQYF
DNA: TGTGCCAGCAGCTTGGTGGGGCAGGGTGACTACGAGCAGTACTTC

D: .
V: TRBV29-1
J: TRBJ2-5
size: .
CDR3: CSGKRLLGETQYF
DNA: TGCAGCGGGAAGCGACTTTTAGGAGAGACCCAGTACTTC